This TCR beta chain was sequenced in a study of human T cells and chemical hapten exposure. Overall study: Patch testing placed 0.01% DPC on the upper back, with readings at 6 days.

Attachment of unique molecular identifiers to individual cDNA molecules was performed in the library. TCRdb reprocessed the RACE reads with MiXCR, giving one entry per CDR3 protein. The table includes about 200,000 distinct CDR3 sequences, under 30% detected once. The ends lost 2 bases at V and 4 bases at J; junction bases unmatched: 5. The CDR3 contains 14 residues. CDR1 SGHRS and CDR2 YFSETQ come from the germline V gene. Time point described: patch test 3, about 24 weeks after DPC sensitization. As for treatment: therapeutic diphenylcyclopropenone sensitization with weekly scalp DPC. General observations from the study: Expanded TCRs clustered into significantly more large CDR3 similarity groups than controls, the analysis revealed.

Remarks on this clonotype: Its antigen is unknown.

This chain links TRBV5-1 with TRBJ2-7, with 8 bases matching TRBD2. This clonotype was sampled from a woman in her thirties or forties with alopecia areata. Some clones in this sample may be carry-over from other donors' samples. The source material was whole blood, sampled in connection with sensitization to the hapten diphenylcyclopropenone (DPC). The CDR3 here is CASSLAGEMYEQYF. DNA for the CDR3: TGCGCCAGCAGCTTAGCGGGAGAAATGTACGAGCAGTACTTC.